This T cell receptor beta chain is drawn from a study of blood T cell repertoires in COVID-19. On the study more broadly: Samples of COVID-19 (acute and convalescent) were obtained from the United States, Italy and Spain.

The CDR3 length is 15 residues. V lost 6 bases, J lost 3 bases, and 6 bases stayed unmatched. Germline lookup yields CDR1 MNHEY and CDR2 SVGAGI. In the authors' workflow: Counts of nucleated cells, estimated from reference gene primer amplification, were obtained. Assay: immunoSEQ multiplex PCR; the TCRdb copy retains only in-frame clones and omits some. The V and J calls and clone size come from that table; D and trimming were worked out from the DNA. The sample holds about 140,000 clones, roughly 85% seen once. The origin of this receptor is a man aged 55 to 70 with acute or convalescent COVID-19. This chain connects TRBV6-5 to TRBJ2-5; 11 positions match TRBD2. The sequenced material came from peripheral blood. CDR3 protein: CASRPGTSGKETQYF. As DNA, the CDR3 is TGTGCCAGCAGGCCGGGGACTAGCGGTAAAGAGACCCAGTACTTC.